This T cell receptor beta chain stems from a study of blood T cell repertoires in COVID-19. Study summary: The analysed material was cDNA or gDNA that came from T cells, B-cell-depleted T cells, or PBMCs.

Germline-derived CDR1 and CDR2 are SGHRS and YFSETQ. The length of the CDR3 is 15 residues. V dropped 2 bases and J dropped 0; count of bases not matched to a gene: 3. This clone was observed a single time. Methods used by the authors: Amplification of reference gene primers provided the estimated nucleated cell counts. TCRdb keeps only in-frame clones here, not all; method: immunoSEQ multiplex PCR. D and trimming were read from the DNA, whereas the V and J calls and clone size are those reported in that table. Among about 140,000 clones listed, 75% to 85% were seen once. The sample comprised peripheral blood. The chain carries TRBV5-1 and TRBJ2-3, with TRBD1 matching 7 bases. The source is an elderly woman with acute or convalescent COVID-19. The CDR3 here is CASSFTGQSTDTQYF. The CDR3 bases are TGCGCCAGCAGCTTCACGGGACAGAGCACAGATACGCAGTATTTT.